This T cell receptor (beta chain) derives from a study of T-cell reconstitution after alpha-beta-depleted transplantation in children. V trimming: 0 bases; J trimming: 2 bases; junction bases outside the gene matches: 3. CDR1 SQVTM and CDR2 ANQGSEA come from the germline V gene. The CDR3 is 16 residues long. During its preparation, the TCRbeta library received unique molecular identifiers. TCRdb analysed the PCR reads with MiXCR anew, one entry per CDR3 protein. This table holds hundreds of thousands of distinct CDR3 sequences, roughly 10% found once. The chain couples TRBV29-1 to TRBJ2-5, with 13 nucleotides matching TRBD2. The TCR was taken from a human donor who donated a stem cell graft to a child with acute myeloid leukemia. Sequenced here: PBMCs from the stem cell graft donor, sampled from the stem cell graft. DNA of the CDR3: TGCAGCGTTGAAGACCGGACTAGCGGGAGTCAAGAGACCCAGTACTTC. Its protein product is CSVEDRTSGSQETQYF.